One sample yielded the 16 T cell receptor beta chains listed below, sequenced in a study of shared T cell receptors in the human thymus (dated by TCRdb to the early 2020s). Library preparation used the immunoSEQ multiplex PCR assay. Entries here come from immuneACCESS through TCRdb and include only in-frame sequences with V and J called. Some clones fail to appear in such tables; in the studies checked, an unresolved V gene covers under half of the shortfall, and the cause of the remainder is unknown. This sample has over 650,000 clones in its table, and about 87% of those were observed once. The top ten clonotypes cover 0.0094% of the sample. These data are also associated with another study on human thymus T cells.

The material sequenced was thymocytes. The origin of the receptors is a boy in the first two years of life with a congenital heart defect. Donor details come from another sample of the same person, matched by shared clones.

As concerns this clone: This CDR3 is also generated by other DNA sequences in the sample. The CDR3 region has the DNA TGTGCCAGCAGCTTGGTATCCCAAGAGACCCAGTACTTC. This encodes CASSLVSQETQYF. The V call is TRBV5-8, the J call TRBJ2-5; D remains ambiguous. Germline CDR1 reads SGHTS; CDR2 reads YDEGEE. The CDR3 covers 13 residues. V shed 0 bases and J shed 1 base, with 4 bases lying between them.

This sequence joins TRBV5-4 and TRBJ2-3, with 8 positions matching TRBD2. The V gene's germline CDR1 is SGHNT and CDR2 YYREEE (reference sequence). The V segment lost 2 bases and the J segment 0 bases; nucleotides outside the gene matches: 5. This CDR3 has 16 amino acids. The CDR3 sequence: CASSFEASGSTDTQYF. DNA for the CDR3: TGTGCCAGCAGCTTCGAGGCTAGCGGGAGCACAGATACGCAGTATTTT.

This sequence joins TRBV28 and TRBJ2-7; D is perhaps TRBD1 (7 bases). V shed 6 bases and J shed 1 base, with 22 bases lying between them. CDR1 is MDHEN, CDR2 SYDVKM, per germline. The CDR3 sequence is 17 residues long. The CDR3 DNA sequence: TGTGCCAGCAGCCATCAGGGGGGTCCCCAATATTCCTACGAGCAGTACTTC. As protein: CASSHQGGPQYSYEQYF.

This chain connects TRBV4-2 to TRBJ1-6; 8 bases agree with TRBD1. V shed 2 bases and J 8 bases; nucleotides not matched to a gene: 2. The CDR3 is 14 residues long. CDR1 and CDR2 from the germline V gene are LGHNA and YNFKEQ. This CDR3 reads CASSQTGGDSPLHF. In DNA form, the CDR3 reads TGTGCCAGCAGCCAAACAGGGGGGGATTCACCCCTCCACTTT.

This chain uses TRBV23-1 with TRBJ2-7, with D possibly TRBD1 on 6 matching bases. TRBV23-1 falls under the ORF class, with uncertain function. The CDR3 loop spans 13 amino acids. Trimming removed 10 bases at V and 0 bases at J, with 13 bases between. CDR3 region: CANPHRVSYEQYF. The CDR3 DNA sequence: TGCGCCAACCCCCACAGGGTCTCCTACGAGCAGTACTTC.

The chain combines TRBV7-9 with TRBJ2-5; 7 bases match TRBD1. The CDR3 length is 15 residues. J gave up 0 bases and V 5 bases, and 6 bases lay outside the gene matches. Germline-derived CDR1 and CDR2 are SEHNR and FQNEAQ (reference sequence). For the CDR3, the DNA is TGTGCCAGCAGCGTTAACGACAGGGACCAAGAGACCCAGTACTTC. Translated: CASSVNDRDQETQYF.

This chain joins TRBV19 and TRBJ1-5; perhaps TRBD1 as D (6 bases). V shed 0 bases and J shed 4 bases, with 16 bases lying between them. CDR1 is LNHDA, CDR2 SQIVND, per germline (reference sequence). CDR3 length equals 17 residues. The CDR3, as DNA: TGTGCCAGTAGTATAGACCCGGGCAGGGGCCATAATCAGCCCCAGCATTTT. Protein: CASSIDPGRGHNQPQHF.

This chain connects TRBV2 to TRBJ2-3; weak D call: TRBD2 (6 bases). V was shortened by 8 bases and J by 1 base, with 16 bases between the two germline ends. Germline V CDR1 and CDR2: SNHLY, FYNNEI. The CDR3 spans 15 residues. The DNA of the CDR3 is TGTGCCAGCCCGGTTGTGGGAGGTGGCACAGATACGCAGTATTTT. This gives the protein CASPVVGGGTDTQYF.

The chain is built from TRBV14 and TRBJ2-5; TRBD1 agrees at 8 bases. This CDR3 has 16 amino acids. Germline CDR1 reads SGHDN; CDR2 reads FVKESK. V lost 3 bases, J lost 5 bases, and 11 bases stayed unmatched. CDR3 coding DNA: TGTGCCAGCAGCCAGGTCCAGGACAGGGTGTGGGAGACCCAGTACTTC. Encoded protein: CASSQVQDRVWETQYF.

The CDR3 nucleotides read TGCAGCGGCCTAACTAGCGGGGCAAGCTACGAGCAGTACTTC. Translated, it gives CSGLTSGASYEQYF. The chain recombines TRBV29-1 with TRBJ2-7; 10 bases fit TRBD2. This CDR3 spans 14 amino acids. The V gene end was trimmed by 7 bases and the J gene end by 3 bases; junction bases not matched to a gene: 9. The germline CDR1 and CDR2 sequences are SQVTM and ANQGSEA.

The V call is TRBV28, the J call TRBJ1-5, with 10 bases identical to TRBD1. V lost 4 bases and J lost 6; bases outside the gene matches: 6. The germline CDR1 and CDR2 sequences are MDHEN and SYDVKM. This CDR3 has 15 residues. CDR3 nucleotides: TGTGCCAGCAGTTGGCGACAGGGGGCTTTTCAGCCCCAGCATTTT. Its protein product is CASSWRQGAFQPQHF.

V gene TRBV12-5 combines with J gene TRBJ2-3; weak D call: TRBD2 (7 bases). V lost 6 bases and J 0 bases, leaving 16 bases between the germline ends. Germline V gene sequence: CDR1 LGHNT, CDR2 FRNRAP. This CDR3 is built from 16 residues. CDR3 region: CASGTPAGASTDTQYF. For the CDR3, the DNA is TGTGCTAGTGGAACCCCGGCGGGGGCTAGCACAGATACGCAGTATTTT. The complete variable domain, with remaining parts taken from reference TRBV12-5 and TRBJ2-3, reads DARVTQTPRHKVTEMGQEVTMRCQPILGHNTVFWYRQTMMQGLELLAYFRNRAPLDDSGMPKDRFSAEMPDATLATLKIQPSEPRDSAVYFCASGTPAGASTDTQYFGPGTRLTVL.

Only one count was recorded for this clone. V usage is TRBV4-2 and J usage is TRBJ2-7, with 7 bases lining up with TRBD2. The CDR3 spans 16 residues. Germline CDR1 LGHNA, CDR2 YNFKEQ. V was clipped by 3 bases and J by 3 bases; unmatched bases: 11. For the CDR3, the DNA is TGTGCCAGCAGCCATGGTCTAGCGGAGATAAACTACGAGCAGTACTTC. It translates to CASSHGLAEINYEQYF.

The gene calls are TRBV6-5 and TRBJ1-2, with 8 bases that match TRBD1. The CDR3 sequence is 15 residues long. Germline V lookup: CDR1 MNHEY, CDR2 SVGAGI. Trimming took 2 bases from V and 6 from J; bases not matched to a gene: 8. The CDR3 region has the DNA TGTGCCAGCAGTTACCCCGGGGCAGGGGGCAATGGCTACACCTTC. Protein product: CASSYPGAGGNGYTF.

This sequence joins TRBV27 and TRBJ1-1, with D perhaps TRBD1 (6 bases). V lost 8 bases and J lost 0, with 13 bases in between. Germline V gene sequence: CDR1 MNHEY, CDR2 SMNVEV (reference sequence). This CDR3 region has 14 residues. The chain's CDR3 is CASGRQDLNTEAFF. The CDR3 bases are TGTGCCAGCGGCAGACAGGATTTGAACACTGAAGCTTTCTTT.

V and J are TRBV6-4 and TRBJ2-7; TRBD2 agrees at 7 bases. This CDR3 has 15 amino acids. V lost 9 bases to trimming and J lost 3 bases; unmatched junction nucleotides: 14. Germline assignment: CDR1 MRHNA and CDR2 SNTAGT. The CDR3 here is CARERGGGRCYEQYF. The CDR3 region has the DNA TGTGCCAGAGAGAGAGGCGGCGGGAGATGCTACGAGCAGTACTTC.